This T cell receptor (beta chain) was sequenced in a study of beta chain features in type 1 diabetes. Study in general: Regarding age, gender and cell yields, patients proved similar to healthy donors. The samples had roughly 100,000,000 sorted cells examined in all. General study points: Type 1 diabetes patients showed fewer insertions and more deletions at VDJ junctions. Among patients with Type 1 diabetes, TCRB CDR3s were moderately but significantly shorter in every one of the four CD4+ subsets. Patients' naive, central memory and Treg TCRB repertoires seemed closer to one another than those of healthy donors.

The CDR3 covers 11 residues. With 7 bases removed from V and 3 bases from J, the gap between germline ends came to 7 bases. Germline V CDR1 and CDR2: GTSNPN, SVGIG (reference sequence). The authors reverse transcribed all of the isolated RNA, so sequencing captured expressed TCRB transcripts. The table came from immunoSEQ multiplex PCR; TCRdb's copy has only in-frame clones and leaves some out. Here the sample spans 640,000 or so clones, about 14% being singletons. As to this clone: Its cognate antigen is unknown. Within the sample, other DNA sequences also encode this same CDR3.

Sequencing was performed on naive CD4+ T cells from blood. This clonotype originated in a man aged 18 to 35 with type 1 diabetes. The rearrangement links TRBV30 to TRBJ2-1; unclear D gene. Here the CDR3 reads CASERYNEQFF. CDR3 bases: TGTGCCTCCGAACGCTACAATGAGCAGTTCTTC.